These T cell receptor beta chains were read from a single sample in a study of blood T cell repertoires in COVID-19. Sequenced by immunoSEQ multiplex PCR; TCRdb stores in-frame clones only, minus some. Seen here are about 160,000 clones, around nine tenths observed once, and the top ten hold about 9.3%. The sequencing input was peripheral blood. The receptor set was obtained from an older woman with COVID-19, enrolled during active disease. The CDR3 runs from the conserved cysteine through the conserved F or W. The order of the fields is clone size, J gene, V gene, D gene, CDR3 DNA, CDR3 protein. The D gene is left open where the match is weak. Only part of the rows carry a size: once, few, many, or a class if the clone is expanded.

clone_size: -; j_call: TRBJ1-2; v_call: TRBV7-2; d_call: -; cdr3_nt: TGTGCCAGCAGCTCCCTGACAGAGTTCTATGGCTACACCTTC; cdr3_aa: CASSSLTEFYGYTF
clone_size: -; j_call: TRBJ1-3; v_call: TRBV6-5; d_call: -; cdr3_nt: TGTGCCAGCAGTTTAGGCGGGGGAACTGGAAACACCATATATTTT; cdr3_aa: CASSLGGGTGNTIYF
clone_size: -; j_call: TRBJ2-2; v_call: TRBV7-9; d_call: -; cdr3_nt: TGTGCCAGCAGCCAAAAACGAGAAGCCGGGGAGCTGTTTTTT; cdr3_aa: CASSQKREAGELFF
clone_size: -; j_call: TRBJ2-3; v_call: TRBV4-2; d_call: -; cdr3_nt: TGTGCCAGCAGCCAGAGACGGGGAGGAGGCACAGATACGCAGTATTTT; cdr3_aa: CASSQRRGGGTDTQYF
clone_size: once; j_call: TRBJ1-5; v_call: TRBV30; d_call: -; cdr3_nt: TGTGCCTGGAGTGCCTTACAGGGAGGGCAGCCCCAGCATTTT; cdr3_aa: CAWSALQGGQPQHF
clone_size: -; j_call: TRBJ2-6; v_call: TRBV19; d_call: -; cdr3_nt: TGTGCCAGTTTCCCGGGCTGGGGGCGCGGGGGGGCCAACGTCCTGACTTTC; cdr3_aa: CASFPGWGRGGANVLTF
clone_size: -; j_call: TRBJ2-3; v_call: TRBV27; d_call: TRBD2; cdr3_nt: TGTGCCAGCAAAAACGCGGGGGATGCAGATACGCAGTATTTT; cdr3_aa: CASKNAGDADTQYF
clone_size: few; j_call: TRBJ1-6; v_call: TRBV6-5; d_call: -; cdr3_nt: TGTGCCAGCAGTTACTCTGCAGGGGCGAGGTCTTCACCCCTCCACTTT; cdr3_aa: CASSYSAGARSSPLHF
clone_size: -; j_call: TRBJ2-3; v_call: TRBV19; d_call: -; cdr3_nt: TGTGCCAGTAGTGTGGGGACTCGCCCCGCGGCAGATACGCAGTATTTT; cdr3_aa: CASSVGTRPAADTQYF
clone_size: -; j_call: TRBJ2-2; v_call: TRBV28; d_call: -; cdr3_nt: TGTGCCAGCAGTTACCCCCCATCCGGGTCCGGGGAGCTGTTTTTT; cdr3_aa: CASSYPPSGSGELFF